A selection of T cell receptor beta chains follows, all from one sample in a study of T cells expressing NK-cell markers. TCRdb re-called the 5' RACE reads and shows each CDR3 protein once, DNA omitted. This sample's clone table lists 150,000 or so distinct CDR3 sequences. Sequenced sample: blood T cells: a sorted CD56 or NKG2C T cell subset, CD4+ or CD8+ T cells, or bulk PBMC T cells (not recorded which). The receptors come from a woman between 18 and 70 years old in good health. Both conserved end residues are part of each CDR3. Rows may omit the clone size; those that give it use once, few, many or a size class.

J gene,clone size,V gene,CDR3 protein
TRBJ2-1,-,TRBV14,CASSPLRGQGDEQFF
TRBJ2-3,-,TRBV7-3,CASSSGPASSTDTQYF
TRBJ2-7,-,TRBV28,CASSLGVGDRVYEQYF
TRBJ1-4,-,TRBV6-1,CASRGTGLNEKLFF
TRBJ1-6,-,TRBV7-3,CASSAQTGGNSPLHF
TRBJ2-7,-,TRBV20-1,CSAEGEGAVNEQYF
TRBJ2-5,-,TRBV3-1,CASSQNGNGQETQYF
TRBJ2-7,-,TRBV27,CASSQNYEQYF
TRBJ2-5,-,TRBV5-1,CATSRQGANEETQYF
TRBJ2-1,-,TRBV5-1,CASSLGVDNEQFF
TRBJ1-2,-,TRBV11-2,CASSFSSGRNYGYTF
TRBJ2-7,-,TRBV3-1,CASSHDPGLTPYEQYF
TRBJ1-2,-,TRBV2,CASSGGGRLEGYTF
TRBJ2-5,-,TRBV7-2,CASSQARAAETQYF
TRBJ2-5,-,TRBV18,CASSPRTGGFKETQYF
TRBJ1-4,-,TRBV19,CASSKGQGNEKLFF
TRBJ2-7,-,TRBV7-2,CASSVTSGRTYEQYF
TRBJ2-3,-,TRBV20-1,CSAARTSGGAYTQYF
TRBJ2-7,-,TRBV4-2,CASSQESHLGGLYEQYF
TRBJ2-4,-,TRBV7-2,CASSLGQSQNIQYF
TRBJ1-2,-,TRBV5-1,CASSETGGGGYTF
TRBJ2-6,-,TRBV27,CASSLSFPGSGANVLTF
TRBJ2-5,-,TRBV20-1,CSAADTSGRPWETQYF
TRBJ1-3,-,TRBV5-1,CASSPTRSSGNTIYF
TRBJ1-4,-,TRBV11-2,CASSYGGLNEKLFF
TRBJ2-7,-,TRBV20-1,CSASTAGGSYEQYF
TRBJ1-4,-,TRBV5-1,CASSVAGKTNVKLFF
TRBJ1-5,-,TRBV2,CASSGHAYSNQPQHF
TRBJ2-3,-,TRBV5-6,CASSFKGQGAFHTDTQYF
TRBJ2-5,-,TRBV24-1,CATSDPYLETQYF
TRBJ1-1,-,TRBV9,CASSVGGEGNTEAFF
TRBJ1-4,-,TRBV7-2,CASSLDIRVQEKLFF
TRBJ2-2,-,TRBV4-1,CASSQAAQANTGELFF
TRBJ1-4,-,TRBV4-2,CASSQSNSATNEKLFF
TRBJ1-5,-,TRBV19,CATHDRGLSQPQHF
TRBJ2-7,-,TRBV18,CASSPRAGMDEQYF
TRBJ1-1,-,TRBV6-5,CASSYYLQVMNTEAFF
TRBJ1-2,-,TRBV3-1,CASSQRGQELYGYTF
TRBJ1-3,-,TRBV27,CASSLTGVGGNTIYF
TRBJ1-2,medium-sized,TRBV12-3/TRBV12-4,CASSSDRGFGGYTF
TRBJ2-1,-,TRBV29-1,CSGEQGLGVNEQFF
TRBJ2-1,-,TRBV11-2,CASSLVGTSGHNEQFF
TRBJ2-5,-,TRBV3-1,CASSRRDSDKTQYF
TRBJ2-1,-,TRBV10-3,CAISESGESNEQFF
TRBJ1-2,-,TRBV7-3,CASSVGRDLHGYTF
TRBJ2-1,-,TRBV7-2,CASSSVYNEQFF
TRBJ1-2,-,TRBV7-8,CASSLLTGMTGAIHGYTF
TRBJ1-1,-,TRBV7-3,CASSPGANTEAFF
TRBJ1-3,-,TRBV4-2,CASSQNRDASGNTIYF
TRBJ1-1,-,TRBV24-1,CATSDSRTGGEGEAFF
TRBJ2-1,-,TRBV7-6,CASSRRDRVRNEQFF
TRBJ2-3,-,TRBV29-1,CSVRLAGADTQYF
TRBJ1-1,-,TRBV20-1,CSVSQGMNTEAFF
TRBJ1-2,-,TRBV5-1,CASSLGQAFHYGYTF
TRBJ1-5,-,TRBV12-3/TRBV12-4,CASSQGPEPQHF